Following are 23 T cell receptor beta chains from one sample sequenced in a study of blood T cell repertoires in COVID-19. Profiled with immunoSEQ multiplex PCR; TCRdb holds only in-frame clones, not every one. The table lists 150,000 to 200,000 clones, roughly 87% of them singletons. The sequencing sample was made of PBMCs or T cells enriched from blood (not recorded which). The source of these receptors is a human donor with acute COVID-19. The donor label of this sample is uncertain.

The V call is TRBV6-4, the J call TRBJ1-2; D unresolved. Trimming took 0 bases from V and 4 from J, leaving 15 bases between them. CDR1 and CDR2 from the germline V gene are MRHNA and SNTAGT. The CDR3 has 16 residues. The CDR3 DNA reads TGTGCCAGCAGTGACTCGTCGTCTCGGACTCGCTATGGCTACACCTTC. Translation: CASSDSSSRTRYGYTF.

DNA of the CDR3: TGTGCCAGCTCACCCGTCGGCGAGGCAGATACGCAGTATTTT. Translation gives CASSPVGEADTQYF. V gene TRBV18 combines with J gene TRBJ2-3, with D unclear. Trimming shortened V by 3 bases and J by 4 bases, and 11 bases separated the two germline ends. Germline V gene data show CDR1 as KGHSH and CDR2 as LQKENI. This CDR3 has 14 residues.

The V call is TRBV10-3, the J call TRBJ1-5, with TRBD1 matching over 9 bases. This CDR3 is built from 14 residues. V lost 4 bases, J lost 2 bases, and 0 bases stayed unmatched. Per the germline V gene, CDR1 is ENHRY and CDR2 is SYGVKD. Here the CDR3 reads CAISGDRGNQPQHF. DNA for the CDR3: TGTGCCATCAGTGGGGACAGGGGCAATCAGCCCCAGCATTTT.

This clone appeared a few times. The chain uses TRBV7-2 and TRBJ2-3; maybe TRBD2 (6 bases). The V gene lost 1 base and the J gene lost 6 bases, with 14 bases spanning the gap. Germline-derived CDR1 and CDR2 are SGHTA and FQGNSA. The CDR3 consists of 15 residues. CDR3 loop: CASSLGAAGYDTQYF. CDR3 DNA sequence: TGTGCCAGCAGCTTAGGGGCGGCGGGGTACGATACGCAGTATTTT.

Regarding this clone: One end of the junction is discordant with germline, which a read error may explain. This sample includes further DNA sequences coding for the same CDR3. The chain couples TRBV2 to TRBJ2-1; 12 bases line up with TRBD2. Looked up from germline, CDR1 is SNHLY and CDR2 is FYNNEI. The CDR3 is made up of 15 amino acids. CDR3: CASREGLAGYNEQFF. The CDR3 DNA sequence: TGTGCCAGCAGGGAAGGACTAGCGGGGTACAATGAGCAGTTCTTC.

Points on this clone: The same CDR3 arises from other DNA sequences in this sample as well. This sequence joins TRBV3-1 (or the pseudogene TRBV3-2) and TRBJ1-5, with a possible D match to TRBD1 (5 bases). There are 13 residues in the CDR3. Trimming removed 2 bases from V and 5 bases from J, with 7 bases in between. Germline assignment: CDR1 LGHDT and CDR2 YNNKEL (reference sequence). The CDR3 loop reads CASSQSGDQPQHF. CDR3 DNA sequence: TGTGCCAGCAGCCAATCGGGGGATCAGCCCCAGCATTTT.

The chain links TRBV29-1 to TRBJ1-3; D unclear. This CDR3 has 12 residues. Germline values: CDR1 SQVTM, CDR2 ANQGSEA. With 5 bases removed from V and 0 bases from J, the gap between germline ends came to 5 bases. CDR3 loop: CSVKSSGNTIYF. The CDR3 region has the DNA TGCAGCGTTAAGAGCTCTGGAAACACCATATATTTT. Variable domain in full (rest from reference TRBV29-1 and TRBJ1-3): SAVISQKPSRDICQRGTSLTIQCQVDSQVTMMFWYRQQPGQSLTLIATANQGSEATYESGFVIDKFPISRPNLTFSTLTVSNMSPEDSSIYLCSVKSSGNTIYFGEGSWLTVV.

The chain is built from TRBV30 and TRBJ1-1; D is uncertain. This CDR3 has 11 amino acids. V lost 2 bases and J lost 5, with 6 bases in between. Germline CDR1 reads GTSNPN; CDR2 reads SVGIG (reference sequence). CDR3 nucleotide sequence: TGTGCCTGGAGTTCAGAAACTGAAGCTTTCTTT. This codes for CAWSSETEAFF.

This chain uses TRBV9 with TRBJ2-1; TRBD2 might be the D (5 bases). Trimming stripped 4 bases from V and 8 bases from J, with 19 bases between. The CDR3 spans 15 residues. Germline assignment: CDR1 SGDLS and CDR2 YYNGEE. The CDR3 spells CASSPGIEGGYEQFF. CDR3 DNA: TGTGCCAGCAGCCCAGGCATCGAGGGCGGGTATGAGCAGTTCTTC. The variable domain in full, with the rest retrieved from reference TRBV9 and TRBJ2-1, is DSGVTQTPKHLITATGQRVTLRCSPRSGDLSVYWYQQSLDQGLQFLIQYYNGEERAKGNILERFSAQQFPDLHSELNLSSLELGDSALYFCASSPGIEGGYEQFFGPGTRLTVL.

V gene TRBV30 combines with J gene TRBJ2-7, with D perhaps matching TRBD2 (7 bases). This CDR3 contains 14 residues. V was trimmed by 8 bases and J by 4 bases, leaving 21 bases between them. The germline V gene encodes CDR1 GTSNPN and CDR2 SVGIG (reference sequence). The CDR3, as DNA: TGTGCCGGGGAGGCGGGGGCTCTCGGGTACGAGCAGTACTTC. Encoded protein: CAGEAGALGYEQYF.

The chain is built from TRBV7-3 and TRBJ2-1; weak D call: TRBD1 (5 bases). Between the trimmed V and J ends, which lost 3 bases and 5 bases, there was a span of 8 bases. Germline V gene data show CDR1 as SGHTA and CDR2 as FQGTGA. CDR3 length equals 13 residues. The CDR3 protein is CASSLSRDNEQFF. Here the CDR3 DNA reads TGTGCCAGCAGCTTGTCCAGGGACAATGAGCAGTTCTTC.

The chain recombines TRBV4-3 with TRBJ1-3; D gene uncertain. Germline CDR1 and CDR2: LGHNA and YSLEER. Trimming cost V 0 bases and J 0 bases, with 12 bases left between them. CDR3 length: 17 residues. The CDR3 is CASSQDLPVISGNTIYF. The CDR3 bases are TGCGCCAGCAGCCAAGATCTCCCGGTGATCTCTGGAAACACCATATATTTT.

The chain joins TRBV20-1 to TRBJ2-5; the match to TRBD2 covers 11 bases. The trim removed 3 bases at V and 1 base at J, leaving 4 bases unmatched. There are 15 residues in the CDR3. Germline-derived CDR1 and CDR2 are DFQATT and SNEGSKA (reference sequence). CDR3 in amino acids: CSASSLAGGQETQYF. The DNA for the CDR3 is TGCAGTGCTAGTAGTCTAGCGGGGGGCCAAGAGACCCAGTACTTC.

This clone was observed once. V and J are TRBV6-1 and TRBJ1-1, with a tentative D call TRBD1 (6 bases). The CDR3 contains 14 residues. V was cut by 2 bases and J by 5 bases, with 12 bases left in between. The V gene's germline CDR1 is MNHNS and CDR2 SASEGT. CDR3: CASSELQGRTEAFF. Here the CDR3 DNA reads TGTGCCAGCAGTGAACTTCAGGGGAGAACTGAAGCTTTCTTT.

This clone has only one observation. The CDR3 loop is CASSQRRKTTEAFF. CDR3 DNA sequence: TGCGCCAGCAGCCAAAGGAGGAAAACCACTGAAGCTTTCTTT. This rearrangement joins TRBV4-3 to TRBJ1-1; D call uncertain. The CDR3 is 14 residues long. From germline, CDR1 is LGHNA and CDR2 YSLEER. Deletions cut 2 bases from V and 4 bases from J, with 11 bases between.

This sequence joins TRBV23-1 and TRBJ1-2; 8 bases agree with TRBD1. TRBV23-1 is noted as an ORF with a role that remains uncertain. After removal of 4 bases from V and 3 bases from J, the junction contained 7 bases not matched to a gene. This CDR3 is 15 amino acids long. DNA for the CDR3: TGCGCCAGCAGTCTTAGACAGGGGAAGGACTATGGCTACACCTTC. This sequence encodes CASSLRQGKDYGYTF.

The chain is built from TRBV9 and TRBJ2-7; 10 bases agree with TRBD2. The junction had 6 bases not matched to a gene; V was cut back by 4 bases and J by 2 bases. The CDR3 sequence is 15 residues long. Per germline, CDR1 SGDLS and CDR2 YYNGEE. The CDR3 protein is CASSSGGALPYEQYF. The CDR3 bases are TGTGCCAGCAGCAGCGGGGGGGCCCTCCCCTACGAGCAGTACTTC. The full variable domain, in which reference TRBV9 and TRBJ2-7 provide the parts outside the CDR3, is DSGVTQTPKHLITATGQRVTLRCSPRSGDLSVYWYQQSLDQGLQFLIQYYNGEERAKGNILERFSAQQFPDLHSELNLSSLELGDSALYFCASSSGGALPYEQYFGPGTRLTVT.

This clone was picked up one time. This rearrangement joins TRBV11-2 to TRBJ1-3; 8 bases are shared with TRBD1. Germline-derived CDR1 and CDR2 are SGHAT and FQNNGV. V gave up 1 base and J gave up 2 bases; unmatched junction bases: 10. The CDR3 sequence is 18 residues long. CDR3 protein: CASSLGPVQGATGNTIYF. CDR3 DNA sequence: TGTGCCAGCAGCTTAGGGCCGGTGCAGGGGGCGACTGGAAACACCATATATTTT.

The V and J genes are TRBV27 and TRBJ1-1; TRBD1 is a possible D gene (5 bases). This CDR3 has 13 residues. Germline V CDR1 and CDR2: MNHEY, SMNVEV (reference sequence). Deletions cut 5 bases from V and 0 bases from J, with 7 bases between. The CDR3 DNA reads TGTGCCAGCAGTACAGGCATGAACACTGAAGCTTTCTTT. This translates into CASSTGMNTEAFF.

The V call is TRBV4-3, the J call TRBJ2-5; D is possibly TRBD2 (6 bases). CDR1 is LGHNA, CDR2 YSLEER, per germline. V gave up 2 bases and J gave up 5 bases, with 12 bases separating them. This CDR3 is built from 14 residues. The CDR3 loop is CASSQRTNGETQYF. CDR3 DNA: TGCGCCAGCAGCCAAAGGACTAACGGGGAGACCCAGTACTTC.

The chain employs TRBV5-6 and TRBJ1-1; tentatively, D is TRBD1 (6 bases). Germline V lookup: CDR1 SGHDT, CDR2 YYEEEE. Trimming removed 1 base from V and 1 base from J, with 14 bases in between. The CDR3 loop spans 16 amino acids. CDR3 nucleotide sequence: TGTGCCAGCAGCTTGTACTGGGACACCAAGAACACTGAAGCTTTCTTT. The encoded protein is CASSLYWDTKNTEAFF.

This chain links TRBV6-2 or TRBV6-3 with TRBJ1-2; 7 bases agree with TRBD1. The germline CDR1 and CDR2 sequences are MNHEY and SVGEGT. V dropped 4 bases and J dropped 2; count of bases not matched to a gene: 4. The CDR3 has 14 amino acids. CDR3 loop: CASSSRQGNYGYTF. The CDR3 DNA reads as TGTGCCAGCAGTTCAAGACAGGGAAACTATGGCTACACCTTC.

The CDR3 DNA is TGTGCCAGCAGCCAACCGGGACTAGGCAACACCGGGGAGCTGTTTTTT. Translated, it gives CASSQPGLGNTGELFF. The rearrangement uses TRBV3-1 (or the pseudogene TRBV3-2) and TRBJ2-2; the match to TRBD2 covers 8 bases. Germline CDR1 LGHDT, CDR2 YNNKEL (reference sequence). V was clipped by 2 bases and J by 2 bases; unmatched bases: 4. This CDR3 is built from 16 residues.